A selection of T cell receptor beta chains follows, all from one sample in a study of T cells expressing NK-cell markers. TCRdb reprocessed the 5' RACE reads and reports one entry per CDR3 protein, with no DNA. The clone table shows about 400,000 distinct CDR3 sequences, with the ten largest holding roughly a tenth. Specimen: blood T cells: a sorted CD56 or NKG2C T cell subset, CD4+ or CD8+ T cells, or bulk PBMC T cells (not recorded which). The receptors originated from a woman between 45 and 60 years old in good health. The CDR3 runs from the conserved cysteine through the conserved F or W. The order of the fields is V gene, J gene, CDR3 protein.

TRBV15	TRBJ2-1	CATSWRATNEQFF
TRBV19	TRBJ2-1	CASSIRGAGVGNEQFF
TRBV19	TRBJ1-5	CASSGRGTGGNQPQHF
TRBV24-1	TRBJ1-3	CATSDPPMTAYSGNTIYF
TRBV12-3/TRBV12-4	TRBJ2-3	CASSLDGPRSDTQYF
TRBV6-1	TRBJ2-1	CASAPGPNEQFF
TRBV6-5	TRBJ2-7	CASSKVRETHEQYF
TRBV24-1	TRBJ2-1	CATSPPQGALGQFF
TRBV6-6	TRBJ2-1	CASSFDRGGEQFF
TRBV27	TRBJ2-1	CASTLDGGAYNEQFF
TRBV20-1	TRBJ2-3	CSARDRSGSTDTQYF
TRBV24-1	TRBJ2-7	CATSDSPSHEQYF
TRBV3-1	TRBJ1-5	CASSPTGEGQPQHF
TRBV10-2	TRBJ2-7	CASSAVDEQYF
TRBV5-5	TRBJ2-7	CASSLAGRTGVNEQYF
TRBV28	TRBJ2-3	CASKGQGPDTQYF
TRBV27	TRBJ2-1	CASISSGTNEQFF
TRBV14	TRBJ1-1	CASSHLSGPYTEAFF
TRBV28	TRBJ2-1	CASSSAGGRYRSEQFF
TRBV4-1	TRBJ1-5	CASSQDYRGPGNQPQHF
TRBV5-1	TRBJ2-3	CASSVPTPDTQYF
TRBV29-1	TRBJ1-2	CSGGTGGDYGYTF
TRBV6-1	TRBJ1-2	CASSDYGTGTYGYTF
TRBV7-9	TRBJ2-6	CASSSLGGPRSGANVLTF
TRBV6-6	TRBJ2-1	CASSLSGRRQFF
TRBV7-9	TRBJ1-2	CASSFLAGGHGYTF
TRBV3-1	TRBJ2-7	CASARTPAYEQYF
TRBV6-5	TRBJ2-1	CASSYLSGGPGGVAYNEQFF
TRBV12-3/TRBV12-4	TRBJ1-6	CASSRGAGGHSPLHF
TRBV29-1	TRBJ2-7	CSVEDLVDGRGNEQYF
TRBV12-3/TRBV12-4	TRBJ2-1	CASSRDRGLGFDEQFF
TRBV7-8	TRBJ2-3	CASCMGGQCTDTQYF
TRBV11-2	TRBJ2-1	CASSLEGGLAGGYNEQFF
TRBV20-1	TRBJ2-1	CSARGPRKERALPNEQFF
TRBV18	TRBJ1-6	CASSLTEQRNNSPLHF
TRBV4-1	TRBJ1-1	CASSQGPGVIHVNTEAFF
TRBV11-2	TRBJ2-7	CASSPVAGKTYEQYF
TRBV10-2	TRBJ2-5	CASSGDIQETQYF
TRBV29-1	TRBJ1-2	CSVEISISGGGYTF
TRBV5-1	TRBJ2-5	CASSFRDKWGQETQYF
TRBV4-1	TRBJ2-1	CASSQEGGPEQFF
TRBV29-1	TRBJ2-1	CSVAVRTSSNEQFF
TRBV12-3/TRBV12-4	TRBJ2-7	CASSETGNEQYF
TRBV5-5	TRBJ2-1	CASSLSVSAGTGEFF
TRBV5-6	TRBJ1-1	CASSFISGAGNTEAFF
TRBV12-3/TRBV12-4	TRBJ2-5	CASAEGQTKETQYF